A selection of T cell receptor beta chains follows, all from one sample in a study of shared clonotypes between healthy human individuals. The method was immunoSEQ multiplex PCR; TCRdb's version includes in-frame clones alone and lacks a portion of them. The sample shows some 240,000 clones, 65% to 70% of them seen only once. The sample taken for sequencing was memory CD4+ T cells sorted from blood. The receptors stem from a man aged 30-40 years in good health. The CDR3 runs from the conserved cysteine through the conserved F or W. D genes are given only for firm matches. Clone sizes are given selectively: once, few, many, or a class where the clone is expanded.

D gene	V gene	clone size	J gene	CDR3 protein	CDR3 DNA
NA	TRBV27	NA	TRBJ2-7	CASSPRRRGHEQYF	TGTGCCAGCAGTCCCCGCCGACGCGGGCACGAGCAGTACTTC
TRBD2	TRBV30	few	TRBJ2-1	CAWSSSGSGEQFF	TGTGCCTGGTCATCTAGCGGGAGCGGAGAGCAGTTCTTC
NA	TRBV30	NA	TRBJ1-4	CAWREGWGKLFF	TGTGCCTGGAGGGAGGGTTGGGGAAAACTGTTTTTT
NA	TRBV18	NA	TRBJ1-3	CASSPTKSDGNTIYF	TGTGCCAGCTCGCCCACCAAAAGTGACGGAAACACCATATATTTT
NA	TRBV6-5	many	TRBJ1-2	CASSRGSYYGYTF	TGTGCCAGCAGCCGGGGGAGCTACTATGGCTACACCTTC
NA	TRBV15	NA	TRBJ2-1	CATSSPLGSYNEQFF	TGTGCCACCAGCAGCCCCTTGGGATCCTACAATGAGCAGTTCTTC
NA	TRBV7-3	NA	TRBJ2-1	CASSLSSPGSAFPFDEQFF	TGTGCCAGCAGCTTATCATCCCCAGGGTCCGCTTTTCCGTTCGATGAGCAGTTCTTC
NA	TRBV18	NA	TRBJ1-2	CASSPLADNYGYTF	TGTGCCAGCTCACCTCTGGCAGATAACTATGGCTACACCTTC
NA	TRBV11-2	NA	TRBJ2-3	CASSLLGLGTDTQYF	TGTGCCAGCAGCTTACTTGGATTAGGCACAGATACGCAGTATTTT
TRBD2	TRBV2	few	TRBJ2-3	CASMAPAGGFTDTQYF	TGTGCCAGCATGGCACCCGCGGGAGGATTCACAGATACGCAGTATTTT
NA	TRBV16	few	TRBJ2-1	CASKLYAGQENNEQFF	TGTGCCAGCAAGCTATACGCGGGCCAGGAGAACAATGAGCAGTTCTTC
TRBD1	TRBV7-3	few	TRBJ1-5	CASSLTQRQGWNNQPQHF	TGTGCCAGCAGCTTAACTCAGAGACAGGGGTGGAACAATCAGCCCCAGCATTTT
TRBD2	TRBV5-1	NA	TRBJ2-1	CASSLGLAGGYNEQFF	TGCGCCAGCAGCTTGGGACTAGCGGGAGGCTACAATGAGCAGTTCTTC
TRBD2	TRBV19	NA	TRBJ2-7	CASSTGLAGGLNEQYF	TGTGCCAGTAGTACGGGACTAGCGGGAGGGCTCAACGAGCAGTACTTC
NA	TRBV6-6	NA	TRBJ2-5	CASRTSSSETQYF	TGTGCCAGCAGGACAAGTTCATCGGAGACCCAGTACTTC
NA	TRBV28	few	TRBJ2-4	CASSLMRAGAKNIQYF	TGTGCCAGCAGTTTAATGCGAGCGGGAGCCAAAAACATTCAGTACTTC
NA	TRBV6-5	many	TRBJ2-5	CASNDRRGGQETQYF	TGTGCCAGCAATGACCGACGTGGGGGGCAAGAGACCCAGTACTTC
NA	TRBV6-4	NA	TRBJ2-1	CASSDIIAAEQFF	TGTGCCAGCAGTGACATAATAGCAGCTGAGCAGTTCTTC
TRBD1	TRBV19	NA	TRBJ1-1	CASIGQVNTEAFF	TGTGCCAGTATTGGACAGGTGAACACTGAAGCTTTCTTT
NA	TRBV10-2	NA	TRBJ2-7	CASSESGYYEQYF	TGCGCCAGCAGTGAGTCTGGGTACTACGAGCAGTACTTC
NA	TRBV10-3	NA	TRBJ2-7	CAISFPTGGSYEQYF	TGTGCCATCAGTTTCCCCACTGGCGGGTCCTACGAGCAGTACTTC
NA	TRBV7-9	NA	TRBJ2-5	CASSPGGRVMRVETQYF	TGTGCCAGCAGCCCCGGTGGCAGGGTAATGAGGGTGGAGACCCAGTACTTC
NA	TRBV11-2	NA	TRBJ2-3	CASSSVDRKYF	TGTGCCAGCAGCTCGGTAGATCGGAAGTATTTT
NA	TRBV7-2	NA	TRBJ1-1	CASSLSQQNTEAFF	TGTGCCAGCAGCTTGTCTCAGCAGAACACTGAAGCTTTCTTT
NA	TRBV7-9	NA	TRBJ1-5	CASSHEGQPQHF	TGTGCCAGCAGCCATGAGGGTCAGCCCCAGCATTTT
NA	TRBV19	NA	TRBJ2-3	CASSPDPSTDTQYF	TGTGCCAGTAGTCCCGACCCGAGCACAGATACGCAGTATTTT
NA	TRBV7-3	NA	TRBJ2-1	CASSLRFDNEQFF	TGTGCCAGCAGCTTACGGTTTGACAATGAGCAGTTCTTC
NA	TRBV5-4	NA	TRBJ2-5	CASSFGTPVGETQYF	TGTGCCAGCAGCTTTGGGACGCCGGTAGGAGAGACCCAGTACTTC
NA	TRBV28	NA	TRBJ2-7	CATLHLYEQYF	TGTGCCACCCTCCATTTGTACGAGCAGTACTTC
TRBD1	TRBV5-1	NA	TRBJ2-7	CASSPRTGSPHEQYF	TGCGCCAGCAGCCCAAGGACAGGGTCTCCACACGAGCAGTACTTC
TRBD2	TRBV5-6	once	TRBJ2-2	CASNEGGLARELFF	TGTGCCAGCAACGAGGGGGGACTAGCGAGGGAGCTGTTTTTT
TRBD2	TRBV28	few	TRBJ2-7	CASVAGGSYEQYF	TGTGCCAGCGTGGCGGGAGGGTCCTACGAGCAGTACTTC
NA	TRBV7-8	NA	TRBJ2-1	CASSLGDLGNEQFF	TGTGCCAGCAGCTTAGGAGATCTAGGCAATGAGCAGTTCTTC
NA	TRBV5-6	many	TRBJ2-7	CASSTRREQYF	TGTGCCAGCAGCACCAGACGGGAGCAGTACTTC
NA	TRBV5-4	few	TRBJ2-5	CASSLDSKETQYF	TGTGCCAGCAGCTTGGATTCGAAAGAGACCCAGTACTTC
TRBD2	TRBV9	NA	TRBJ2-1	CASSVGGTSGINEQFF	TGTGCCAGCAGCGTAGGCGGGACTAGCGGGATCAATGAGCAGTTCTTC
NA	TRBV25-1	once	TRBJ1-2	CASSELGQDGYTF	TGTGCCAGCAGTGAATTAGGTCAGGATGGCTACACCTTC
NA	TRBV5-4	NA	TRBJ1-1	CASSSTPSRMNTEAFF	TGTGCCAGCAGCTCAACCCCTAGTCGGATGAACACTGAAGCTTTCTTT
NA	TRBV28	NA	TRBJ2-2	CASSLGWLAGELFF	TGTGCCAGCAGTTTAGGGTGGCTCGCCGGGGAGCTGTTTTTT
TRBD1	TRBV14	NA	TRBJ1-1	CASSPDRRQGGRNTEAFF	TGTGCCAGCAGCCCTGACCGACGACAGGGGGGTCGGAACACTGAAGCTTTCTTT
TRBD1	TRBV14	NA	TRBJ2-7	CASSHSWGQGASYEQYF	TGTGCCAGCAGCCATTCCTGGGGACAGGGGGCCTCCTACGAGCAGTACTTC
TRBD1	TRBV5-1	NA	TRBJ2-1	CASSSGTGPLNEQFF	TGCGCCAGCAGCTCCGGGACAGGGCCCCTGAATGAGCAGTTCTTC
TRBD1	TRBV5-8	NA	TRBJ1-1	CASSSTGGYTEAFF	TGTGCCAGCAGCTCGACAGGGGGGTACACTGAAGCTTTCTTT
NA	TRBV19	few	TRBJ2-7	CASSIGRAYEQYF	TGTGCCAGTAGTATCGGACGAGCGTACGAGCAGTACTTC
NA	TRBV7-8	NA	TRBJ2-1	CASSLAGGREQFF	TGTGCCAGCAGCTTAGCGGGGGGTCGGGAGCAGTTCTTC
TRBD1	TRBV29-1	NA	TRBJ2-7	CSVGTGPSYEQYF	TGCAGCGTAGGGACAGGACCATCCTACGAGCAGTACTTC
TRBD2	TRBV28	NA	TRBJ2-7	CASREMAFGTSGGIYEQYF	TGTGCCAGCAGGGAAATGGCGTTCGGGACTAGCGGGGGGATCTACGAGCAGTACTTC
NA	TRBV9	NA	TRBJ2-3	CASSVLVGTDTQYF	TGTGCCAGCAGCGTATTGGTCGGCACAGATACGCAGTATTTT
NA	TRBV7-2	NA	TRBJ1-4	CATSTGRFEKLFF	TGTGCCACCAGCACAGGCCGTTTTGAAAAACTGTTTTTT
NA	TRBV2	NA	TRBJ2-7	CASSDWSYEQYF	TGTGCCAGCAGTGACTGGTCCTACGAGCAGTACTTC
NA	TRBV5-6	NA	TRBJ2-7	CASSLGGPGPLSYEQYF	TGTGCCAGCAGCTTGGGAGGCCCGGGACCACTCTCCTACGAGCAGTACTTC
NA	TRBV9	NA	TRBJ2-2	CASSPYLQPGELFF	TGTGCCAGCAGCCCGTATTTGCAGCCCGGGGAGCTGTTTTTT
NA	TRBV5-6	NA	TRBJ1-5	CASSLAGVSNQPQHF	TGTGCCAGCAGCTTGGCAGGCGTTAGCAATCAGCCCCAGCATTTT
NA	TRBV6-5	once	TRBJ2-1	CASSYFHEQFF	TGTGCCAGCAGTTACTTCCATGAGCAGTTCTTC
TRBD1	TRBV5-4	NA	TRBJ1-2	CASRSVGTGGLGYTF	TGTGCCAGCAGATCAGTCGGGACAGGGGGCCTTGGCTACACCTTC
NA	TRBV18	many	TRBJ2-1	CASSPVGGTYNEQFF	TGTGCCAGCTCACCAGTTGGGGGTACCTACAATGAGCAGTTCTTC
NA	TRBV7-2	NA	TRBJ2-5	CASADRRFETQYF	TGTGCCAGCGCAGACAGGCGGTTTGAGACCCAGTACTTC
NA	TRBV27	NA	TRBJ1-5	CASSLFGVRNQPQHF	TGTGCCAGCAGTTTATTCGGGGTTCGCAATCAGCCCCAGCATTTT